A single sample is the source of the 20 T cell receptor beta chains below, sequenced in a study of Ad26.COV2.S vaccination and SARS-CoV-2 variants. Assay used: immunoSEQ multiplex PCR; TCRdb lists only in-frame clones, some missing. The data show roughly 92,000 clones, with roughly 85% seen just once and approximately 16% held by the top ten. The sequencing here drew on peripheral blood, taken after recovery from COVID-19. The origin of the receptors is a human donor who had recovered from COVID-19.

This sequence joins TRBV5-1 and TRBJ2-1; possibly TRBD2 for D (5 bases). CDR1 and CDR2 (germline): SGHRS, YFSETQ. The CDR3 loop spans 13 amino acids. Trimming pared 0 bases from V and 10 bases from J, leaving 11 bases between. The CDR3 nucleotides read TGCGCCAGCAGCTTGGTTCGAGGGCAAGAGCAGTTCTTC. It is translated as CASSLVRGQEQFF.

V gene TRBV5-1 combines with J gene TRBJ2-7, with D uncertain. The CDR3 covers 12 residues. In germline, CDR1 is SGHRS, CDR2 YFSETQ. V lost 5 bases and J lost 4, with 10 bases in between. CDR3 bases: TGCGCCAGCAGTTTAGTTTGGTACGAGCAGTACTTC. Residues: CASSLVWYEQYF.

The chain has TRBV12-3 or TRBV12-4 and TRBJ1-1; tentatively, D is TRBD1 (6 bases). The CDR3 is 13 amino acids. With 6 bases removed from V and 11 bases from J, the gap between germline ends came to 19 bases. The DNA for the CDR3 is TGTGCCAGCAGCCTGTGGGGAAAGGGGGGGGCTTTCTTT. Protein product: CASSLWGKGGAFF.

The chain is built from TRBV5-5 and TRBJ1-3; TRBD1 is a possible D gene (5 bases). Germline loops: CDR1 SGHKS, CDR2 YYEKEE (reference sequence). The length of the CDR3 is 16 residues. The ends were cut back, 0 bases at V and 0 bases at J, with 10 bases in the middle. DNA of the CDR3: TGTGCCAGCAGCTTGGACGGTGGGGGCTCTGGAAACACCATATATTTT. Amino acid sequence: CASSLDGGGSGNTIYF.

The rearrangement joins TRBV7-9 to TRBJ1-1; 11 bases line up with TRBD1. Germline lookup yields CDR1 SEHNR and CDR2 FQNEAQ (reference sequence). Trimming cost V 3 bases and J 1 base; bases outside gene matches: 7. The CDR3 extends over 17 amino acids. The CDR3 protein is CASSFPRDRGRNTEAFF. In DNA, the CDR3 is TGTGCCAGCAGCTTTCCCCGGGACAGGGGGAGGAACACTGAAGCTTTCTTT.

The V gene is TRBV12-3 or TRBV12-4, the J gene TRBJ1-1; no firm D call. V was cut by 6 bases and J by 1 base, with 9 bases left in between. This CDR3 is 13 amino acids long. CDR3 sequence (DNA): TGTGCCAGCAGCCGGACGGAGAACACTGAAGCTTTCTTT. This translates into CASSRTENTEAFF.

The chain couples TRBV27 to TRBJ2-3, with D possibly matching TRBD2 (6 bases). The ends were cut back, 4 bases at V and 2 bases at J, with 22 bases in the middle. Germline V gives CDR1 MNHEY, CDR2 SMNVEV (reference sequence). The CDR3 totals 18 residues. In DNA form, the CDR3 reads TGTGCCAGCAGTTACCGGCCCCCCGGGAGACTCGCCACAGATACGCAGTATTTT. Amino acids: CASSYRPPGRLATDTQYF.

This clone was counted between two and nine times. The chain joins TRBV2 to TRBJ1-1; possibly TRBD1 for D (5 bases). Trimming took 7 bases from V and 1 from J, leaving 10 bases between them. The CDR3 totals 13 residues. Germline V gene data show CDR1 as SNHLY and CDR2 as FYNNEI. CDR3 DNA sequence: TGTGCCAGCACTGGAGACAGGAACACTGAAGCTTTCTTT. This sequence encodes CASTGDRNTEAFF.

The J gene is TRBJ2-1, the V gene TRBV4-1; D is uncertain. Per germline, CDR1 MGHRA and CDR2 YSYEKL. V was clipped by 2 bases and J by 8 bases, with 16 bases between them. The CDR3 consists of 15 residues. CDR3 loop: CASSQYEQRSDEQFF. As DNA, the CDR3 is TGCGCCAGCAGCCAATATGAACAGAGGAGTGATGAGCAGTTCTTC.

J is TRBJ1-1 and V is TRBV7-9; possible D gene TRBD1, 6 bases. Per the germline V gene, CDR1 is SEHNR and CDR2 is FQNEAQ (reference sequence). V lost 0 bases, J lost 1 base, and 9 bases lay in between. CDR3 size: 15 residues. CDR3 region: CASSLAQGGNTEAFF. The CDR3 nucleotides read TGTGCCAGCAGCTTAGCACAAGGGGGGAACACTGAAGCTTTCTTT.

The J gene is TRBJ1-2, the V gene TRBV11-2, with no clear D. The V gene lost 0 bases and the J gene lost 2 bases, with 10 bases spanning the gap. Germline V gene sequence: CDR1 SGHAT, CDR2 FQNNGV. The CDR3 has 15 residues. The CDR3 coding sequence is TGTGCCAGCAGCTTAGAGGCAGGAGGGAACTATGGCTACACCTTC. It encodes CASSLEAGGNYGYTF.

This chain links TRBV12-3 or TRBV12-4 with TRBJ1-1; D is uncertain. CDR3 size: 13 residues. Trimming removed 3 bases at V and 4 bases at J, with 9 bases between. The CDR3 DNA follows: TGTGCCAGCAGTTTCGGTGAGATCACTGAAGCTTTCTTT. Translated: CASSFGEITEAFF.

The gene calls are TRBV27 and TRBJ1-3, with unresolved D. Trimming left V 8 bases short and J 1 base short, with 6 bases between. From germline, CDR1 is MNHEY and CDR2 SMNVEV (reference sequence). This CDR3 region has 12 residues. CDR3 loop: CASLISGNTIYF. CDR3 DNA sequence: TGTGCCAGCCTAATATCTGGAAACACCATATATTTT.

The chain is built from TRBV27 and TRBJ2-1; a weak D match, TRBD2 (6 bases). V was trimmed by 3 bases and J by 10 bases, leaving 19 bases between them. The CDR3 sequence is 15 residues long. Looked up from germline, CDR1 is MNHEY and CDR2 is SMNVEV (reference sequence). CDR3: CASSFSRVGSGEQFF. The CDR3 DNA follows: TGTGCCAGCAGTTTTAGTAGGGTCGGGAGCGGAGAGCAGTTCTTC.

The chain recombines TRBV6-1 with TRBJ2-7; D unresolved. Germline loops: CDR1 MNHNS, CDR2 SASEGT. The ends were cut back, 1 base at V and 0 bases at J, with 10 bases in the middle. The CDR3 covers 15 residues. CDR3 region: CASSEVLTDSYEQYF. The CDR3 DNA reads TGTGCCAGCAGTGAAGTATTGACGGACTCCTACGAGCAGTACTTC.

The chain recombines TRBV5-5 with TRBJ1-1; perhaps TRBD1 as D (6 bases). Trimming took 1 base from V and 5 from J, leaving 12 bases between them. Looked up from germline, CDR1 is SGHKS and CDR2 is YYEKEE (reference sequence). This CDR3 has 14 amino acids. This chain's CDR3 is CASSLQGSGTEAFF. The DNA of the CDR3 is TGTGCCAGCAGCTTGCAGGGGTCAGGAACTGAAGCTTTCTTT. Full variable domain (rest looked up from reference TRBV5-5 and TRBJ1-1): DAGVTQSPTHLIKTRGQQVTLRCSPISGHKSVSWYQQVLGQGPQFIFQYYEKEERGRGNFPDRFSARQFPNYSSELNVNALLLGDSALYLCASSLQGSGTEAFFGQGTRLTVV.

CDR3 amino acids: CASSSVGTSNTGELFF. The CDR3 region has the DNA TGTGCCAGCAGCTCCGTGGGGACTTCGAACACCGGGGAGCTGTTTTTT. The chain carries TRBV13 and TRBJ2-2; perhaps TRBD2 as D (6 bases). The CDR3 totals 16 residues. In germline, CDR1 is PRHDT, CDR2 FYEKMQ (reference sequence). Trimming left V 4 bases short and J 0 bases short, with 12 bases between.

The J gene is TRBJ2-1, the V gene TRBV9; 8 bases align to TRBD1. Germline loops: CDR1 SGDLS, CDR2 YYNGEE. The CDR3 has 15 residues. The V and J ends lost 3 bases and 6 bases, in that order; junction bases with no gene match: 8. This CDR3 reads CASSAGTGIINEQFF. The CDR3 region has the DNA TGTGCCAGCAGCGCCGGGACAGGCATAATCAATGAGCAGTTCTTC.

This rearrangement joins TRBV11-3 to TRBJ2-1; unclear D gene. The V end was cut by 0 bases, the J end by 15 bases, with 9 bases between. The CDR3 totals 11 residues. CDR1 SGHNT and CDR2 YENEEA come from the germline V gene. The CDR3: CASSLESGLFF. CDR3 sequence (DNA): TGTGCCAGCAGCTTAGAATCCGGGCTGTTCTTC.

This clone has only a few counts. This sequence joins TRBV2 and TRBJ2-6; D tentatively fits TRBD1 or TRBD2 (5 bases each). Germline V CDR1 and CDR2: SNHLY, FYNNEI. The V gene lost 10 bases and the J gene lost 2 bases, with 24 bases spanning the gap. The CDR3 is 18 residues long. CDR3 coding DNA: TGTGCCACCGAGGCACCGGGACCAGCTGGCCCTGGGGCCAACGTCCTGACTTTC. The encoded protein is CATEAPGPAGPGANVLTF. Supplemented by reference TRBV2 and TRBJ2-6, the full variable domain reads EPEVTQTPSHQVTQMGQEVILRCVPISNHLYFYWYRQILGQKVEFLVSFYNNEISEKSEIFDDQFSVERPDGSNFTLKIRSTKLEDSAMYFCATEAPGPAGPGANVLTFGAGSRLTVL.